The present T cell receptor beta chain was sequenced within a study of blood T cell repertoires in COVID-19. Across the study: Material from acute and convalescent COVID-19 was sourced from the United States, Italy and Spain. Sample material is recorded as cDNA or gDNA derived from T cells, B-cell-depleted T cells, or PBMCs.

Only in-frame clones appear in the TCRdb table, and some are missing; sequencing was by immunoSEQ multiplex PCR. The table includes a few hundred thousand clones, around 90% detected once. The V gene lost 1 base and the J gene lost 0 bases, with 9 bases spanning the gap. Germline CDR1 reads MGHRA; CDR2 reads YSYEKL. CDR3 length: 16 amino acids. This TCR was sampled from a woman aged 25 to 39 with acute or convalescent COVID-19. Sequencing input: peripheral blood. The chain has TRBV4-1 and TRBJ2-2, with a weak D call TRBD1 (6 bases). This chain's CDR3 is CASSQAGAPNTGELFF. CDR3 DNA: TGCGCCAGCAGCCAAGCAGGGGCCCCGAACACCGGGGAGCTGTTTTTT.